A single sample is the source of the 29 T cell receptor beta chains below, sequenced in a study of blood T cell repertoires in COVID-19. Produced via immunoSEQ multiplex PCR; TCRdb's table is partial and in-frame only. The data contain about 300,000 clones, under 90% of them singletons. Specimen: peripheral blood. All receptors come from a woman in her thirties with COVID-19, enrolled during active disease.

V and J are TRBV3-1 (or the pseudogene TRBV3-2) and TRBJ2-7, with 10 bases aligning to TRBD2. V lost 5 bases and J lost 3; bases outside the gene matches: 10. Germline V gene sequence: CDR1 LGHDT, CDR2 YNNKEL (reference sequence). The CDR3 length is 16 residues. The CDR3 DNA follows: TGTGCCAGCAGCAAGCTAGGTAGCGGGGGGAACTACGAGCAGTACTTC. This sequence encodes CASSKLGSGGNYEQYF.

The chain recombines TRBV11-2 with TRBJ2-7; D is unclear. V was cut by 5 bases and J by 2 bases, with 13 bases left in between. The CDR3 totals 14 residues. Germline lookup yields CDR1 SGHAT and CDR2 FQNNGV. As DNA, the CDR3 is TGTGCCAGCAGCGTTTCGCAGAACCCCTACGAGCAGTACTTC. Translating it yields CASSVSQNPYEQYF.

The CDR3 is CSAERDTEAFF. CDR3 sequence (DNA): TGCAGCGCCGAGCGGGACACTGAAGCTTTCTTT. This chain links TRBV29-1 with TRBJ1-1, with unresolved D. The CDR3 has 11 residues. Trimming pared 7 bases from V and 3 bases from J, leaving 9 bases between. CDR1 and CDR2 (germline): SQVTM, ANQGSEA.

The V and J genes are TRBV6-5 and TRBJ2-2; 9 bases align to TRBD1. J was trimmed by 5 bases and V by 0 bases; bases with no gene match: 4. CDR3 length: 16 residues. CDR1 and CDR2 (germline): MNHEY, SVGAGI. The CDR3 region is CASSYSLQGATGELFF. The CDR3 bases are TGTGCCAGCAGTTACTCGTTACAGGGGGCAACCGGGGAGCTGTTTTTT.

This rearrangement joins TRBV7-8 to TRBJ2-2, with TRBD1 as a possible D gene (5 bases). This CDR3 is built from 17 residues. Trimming removed 5 bases from V and 5 bases from J, with 21 bases in between. Germline CDR1 reads SGHVS; CDR2 reads FQNEAQ. The CDR3 DNA sequence: TGTGCCAGCAGCCCGATAGTCGGCCAGGGTCGTACCGGGGAGCTGTTTTTT. Its protein is CASSPIVGQGRTGELFF.

The chain links TRBV5-1 to TRBJ1-2; D unclear. CDR3 length equals 14 residues. Germline-derived CDR1 and CDR2 are SGHRS and YFSETQ. V was cut by 3 bases and J by 6 bases, with 15 bases left in between. This chain's CDR3 is CASSSRGGPDGYTF. CDR3 DNA sequence: TGCGCCAGCAGCTCCCGTGGCGGGCCGGATGGCTACACCTTC.

This sequence joins TRBV4-2 and TRBJ2-1, with D possibly being TRBD2 (7 bases). Trimming cost V 5 bases and J 2 bases, with 13 bases left between them. CDR1 is LGHNA and CDR2 is YNFKEQ in the germline V gene. There are 15 residues in the CDR3. In nucleotides, the CDR3 is TGTGCCAGCAGCGGTGGGGGGGCCACCTACAATGAGCAGTTCTTC. This codes for CASSGGGATYNEQFF.

This chain connects TRBV27 to TRBJ2-7; no reliable D call. This CDR3 spans 15 amino acids. V shed 2 bases and J shed 3 bases, with 14 bases lying between them. The germline V gene has CDR1 MNHEY and CDR2 SMNVEV (reference sequence). The CDR3 region has the DNA TGTGCCAGCAGTTTAAAGTATACAGCCCTCTACGAGCAGTACTTC. This translates into CASSLKYTALYEQYF.

V is TRBV30 and J is TRBJ1-2, with a weak D call TRBD1 (5 bases). CDR3 length: 15 residues. The germline V gene has CDR1 GTSNPN and CDR2 SVGIG (reference sequence). Trimming removed 8 bases at V and 3 bases at J, with 22 bases between. The CDR3 here is CAGPVTGIYDYGYTF. As DNA, the CDR3 is TGTGCCGGACCAGTAACAGGAATCTATGACTATGGCTACACCTTC.

The rearrangement uses TRBV19 and TRBJ2-6, with D perhaps TRBD1 (5 bases). Trimming shortened V by 8 bases and J by 0 bases, and 11 bases separated the two germline ends. The CDR3 spans 15 residues. Germline lookup yields CDR1 LNHDA and CDR2 SQIVND (reference sequence). CDR3: CASGRELSGANVLTF. The CDR3 DNA is TGTGCCAGTGGCAGGGAACTCTCTGGGGCCAACGTCCTGACTTTC.

The chain couples TRBV20-1 to TRBJ1-3, with D perhaps matching TRBD1 (6 bases). V was shortened by 3 bases and J by 0 bases, with 15 bases between the two germline ends. CDR3 size: 16 residues. CDR1 and CDR2 (germline): DFQATT, SNEGSKA (reference sequence). CDR3 nucleotides: TGCAGTGCTAGTCAGGGGTCCTTCCTCTCTGGAAACACCATATATTTT. Translation: CSASQGSFLSGNTIYF.

This clone was picked up a small number of times. The chain recombines TRBV3-1 (or the pseudogene TRBV3-2) with TRBJ1-1; 11 positions agree with TRBD1. This CDR3 has 15 residues. Germline CDR1 and CDR2: LGHDT and YNNKEL (reference sequence). J lost 4 bases, V lost 3 bases, and 4 bases had no gene match. The CDR3 region is CASSHTGTGGTEAFF. CDR3 nucleotide sequence: TGTGCCAGCAGCCACACCGGGACAGGGGGCACTGAAGCTTTCTTT.

This rearrangement joins TRBV5-1 to TRBJ1-1; D remains unclear. With 0 bases removed from V and 5 bases from J, the gap between germline ends came to 8 bases. The V gene's germline CDR1 is SGHRS and CDR2 YFSETQ. This CDR3 contains 13 residues. The CDR3 coding sequence is TGCGCCAGCAGCTTGGTAACGGGGACTGAAGCTTTCTTT. Its translation is CASSLVTGTEAFF.

The CDR3 bases are TGTGCCATCAGTGGCTACAGGGTAGTAGAAACTGAAGCTTTCTTT. It codes for CAISGYRVVETEAFF. V is TRBV10-3 and J is TRBJ1-1; maybe TRBD1 (6 bases). The V end lost 4 bases, the J end lost 5 bases, and 17 bases lay between the germline ends. CDR1 is ENHRY, CDR2 SYGVKD, per germline. CDR3 length equals 15 residues.

This clone was seen just once. The V call is TRBV6-6, the J call TRBJ2-7; a possible D gene is TRBD1 (5 bases). V gave up 2 bases and J gave up 6 bases, with 14 bases separating them. Germline V lookup: CDR1 MNHNY, CDR2 SVGAGI (reference sequence). This CDR3 has 14 residues. CDR3 residues: CASSYGASKLEQYF. CDR3 nucleotides: TGTGCCAGCAGTTACGGGGCCTCCAAGCTCGAGCAGTACTTC.

V and J are TRBV7-9 and TRBJ1-4, with D possibly matching TRBD1 (6 bases). Deletions cut 2 bases from V and 5 bases from J, with 18 bases between. This CDR3 has 17 amino acids. CDR1 and CDR2 (germline): SEHNR, FQNEAQ (reference sequence). The CDR3 here is CASSLPTGREANEKLFF. Here the CDR3 DNA reads TGTGCCAGCAGCTTACCCACAGGGAGGGAGGCAAATGAAAAACTGTTTTTT.

This chain connects TRBV15 to TRBJ2-1; TRBD1 might be the D (6 bases). CDR3 length equals 15 residues. Germline V lookup: CDR1 LNHNV, CDR2 YYDKDF (reference sequence). Trimming removed 0 bases at V and 6 bases at J, with 12 bases between. CDR3 loop: CATSRDRQGFNEQFF. Here the CDR3 DNA reads TGTGCCACCAGCAGAGATCGCCAGGGGTTCAATGAGCAGTTCTTC.

V and J are TRBV4-2 and TRBJ1-2; TRBD1 matches at 9 bases. Per the germline V gene, CDR1 is LGHNA and CDR2 is YNFKEQ. V shed 1 base, J shed 7 bases, and the junction held 16 bases outside the gene matches. The CDR3 is made up of 18 amino acids. This chain's CDR3 is CASSQAFAGTGGQGGYTF. CDR3 nucleotides: TGTGCCAGCAGCCAAGCCTTTGCTGGTACAGGGGGCCAGGGTGGCTACACCTTC.

J is TRBJ2-1 and V is TRBV10-3; 9 nucleotides line up with TRBD2. V dropped 11 bases and J dropped 7; count of bases not matched to a gene: 9. Germline V gene sequence: CDR1 ENHRY, CDR2 SYGVKD. The CDR3 contains 13 residues. For the CDR3, the DNA is TGTGCCTCAGCGGGGGGCCCTGTGAATGAGCAGTTCTTC. Residues: CASAGGPVNEQFF.

V usage is TRBV21-1 and J usage is TRBJ1-5. TRBV21-1 is a pseudogene segment. This CDR3 contains 18 residues. Here the CDR3 reads CASRGRDREACSNQPQHF. The CDR3 nucleotides are TGTGCCAGCAGGGGGAGGGATCGGGAGGCTTGCAGCAATCAGCCCCAGCATTTT.

V and J are TRBV5-4 and TRBJ2-1; D might be TRBD1 (6 bases). Germline V gene lookup returns CDR1 SGHNT and CDR2 YYREEE (reference sequence). Trimming cost V 4 bases and J 4 bases, with 12 bases left between them. The CDR3 extends over 14 amino acids. CDR3 protein: CASSTGTQYNEQFF. The CDR3 region has the DNA TGTGCCAGCAGCACAGGGACACAATACAATGAGCAGTTCTTC. Complete variable domain (other parts from reference TRBV5-4 and TRBJ2-1): ETGVTQSPTHLIKTRGQQVTLRCSSQSGHNTVSWYQQALGQGPQFIFQYYREEENGRGNFPPRFSGLQFPNYSSELNVNALELDDSALYLCASSTGTQYNEQFFGPGTRLTVL.

This chain links TRBV11-2 with TRBJ1-1, with D unresolved. Germline values: CDR1 SGHAT, CDR2 FQNNGV. With 5 bases removed from V and 1 base from J, the gap between germline ends came to 2 bases. This CDR3 contains 11 residues. The CDR3 loop reads CASSQNTEAFF. The CDR3 DNA is TGTGCCAGCAGCCAGAACACTGAAGCTTTCTTT. Supplemented by reference TRBV11-2 and TRBJ1-1, the full variable domain reads EAGVAQSPRYKIIEKRQSVAFWCNPISGHATLYWYQQILGQGPKLLIQFQNNGVVDDSQLPKDRFSAERLKGVDSTLKIQPAKLEDSAVYLCASSQNTEAFFGQGTRLTVV.

The V gene is TRBV6-5, the J gene TRBJ1-2; 7 positions agree with TRBD1. V lost 5 bases to trimming and J lost 1 base; unmatched junction nucleotides: 4. The CDR3 is made up of 14 amino acids. Looked up from germline, CDR1 is MNHEY and CDR2 is SVGAGI. The CDR3 spells CASSRTGINYGYTF. The CDR3 nucleotides are TGTGCCAGCAGTAGGACAGGAATTAACTATGGCTACACCTTC.

The chain is built from TRBV28 and TRBJ1-1; no clear D. V lost 4 bases, J lost 0 bases, and 6 bases lay in between. CDR3 length: 13 residues. The V gene's germline CDR1 is MDHEN and CDR2 SYDVKM. CDR3 sequence reads: CASSSNMNTEAFF. The CDR3 coding sequence is TGTGCCAGCAGTTCAAACATGAACACTGAAGCTTTCTTT.

The rearrangement joins TRBV2 to TRBJ1-6; D may be TRBD1 (5 bases). The CDR3 is made up of 15 amino acids. Germline V gene data show CDR1 as SNHLY and CDR2 as FYNNEI. Trimming left V 4 bases short and J 9 bases short, with 16 bases between. The CDR3 bases are TGTGCCAGCAGTGGGCAGGGAACCTTGGGTTCACCCCTCCACTTT. This gives the protein CASSGQGTLGSPLHF. The whole variable domain, filled in from reference TRBV2 and TRBJ1-6, reads EPEVTQTPSHQVTQMGQEVILRCVPISNHLYFYWYRQILGQKVEFLVSFYNNEISEKSEIFDDQFSVERPDGSNFTLKIRSTKLEDSAMYFCASSGQGTLGSPLHFGNGTRLTVT.

V and J are TRBV4-1 and TRBJ1-1; TRBD1 matches 12 bases. V was pared by 4 bases and J by 7 bases, with 7 bases of the junction left unmatched. The CDR3 loop spans 15 amino acids. From germline, CDR1 is MGHRA and CDR2 YSYEKL. The chain's CDR3 is CASSLSGTGGFEAFF. The CDR3 nucleotides are TGCGCCAGCAGCCTTTCCGGGACAGGGGGCTTTGAAGCTTTCTTT.

In DNA, the CDR3 is TGTGCCAGCAGCTCCGGGACAGGGCGGTTAGGGGAGCTGTTTTTT. The encoded protein is CASSSGTGRLGELFF. The rearrangement uses TRBV28 and TRBJ2-2; 9 nucleotides align to TRBD1. This CDR3 contains 15 residues. Trimming at V came to 6 bases and at J to 8 bases, leaving 10 bases not matched to a gene. CDR1 MDHEN and CDR2 SYDVKM come from the germline V gene.

This sequence joins TRBV27 and TRBJ2-1; 8 bases are a match to TRBD1. Germline-derived CDR1 and CDR2 are MNHEY and SMNVEV (reference sequence). The trim removed 6 bases at V and 8 bases at J, leaving 9 bases unmatched. CDR3 length: 14 residues. The CDR3 sequence: CASSSRTGNDEQFF. Written as DNA, the CDR3 is TGTGCCAGCAGCTCACGGACAGGGAACGATGAGCAGTTCTTC.

This clone was recorded once. The gene calls are TRBV6-2 or TRBV6-3 and TRBJ1-1; D call uncertain. Germline V gene data show CDR1 as MNHEY and CDR2 as SVGEGT. The CDR3 has 16 residues. Trimming stripped 5 bases from V and 0 bases from J, with 16 bases between. Written as DNA, the CDR3 is TGTGCCAGCAGTCATACCCCCGGCGGGCTGAACACTGAAGCTTTCTTT. This encodes CASSHTPGGLNTEAFF.